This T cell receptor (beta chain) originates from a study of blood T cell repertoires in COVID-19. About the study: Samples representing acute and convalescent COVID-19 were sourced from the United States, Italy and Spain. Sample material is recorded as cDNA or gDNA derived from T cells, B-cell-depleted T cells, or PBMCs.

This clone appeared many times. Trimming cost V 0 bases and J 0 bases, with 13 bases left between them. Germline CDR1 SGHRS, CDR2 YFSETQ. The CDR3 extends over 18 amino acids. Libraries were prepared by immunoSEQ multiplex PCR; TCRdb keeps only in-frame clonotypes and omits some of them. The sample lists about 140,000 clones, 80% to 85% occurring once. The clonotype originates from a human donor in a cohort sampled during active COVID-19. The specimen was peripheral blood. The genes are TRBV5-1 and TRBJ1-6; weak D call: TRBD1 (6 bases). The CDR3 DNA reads TGCGCCAGCAGCTTGGAAGGACAGACGAGCTCCTATAATTCACCCCTCCACTTT. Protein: CASSLEGQTSSYNSPLHF.